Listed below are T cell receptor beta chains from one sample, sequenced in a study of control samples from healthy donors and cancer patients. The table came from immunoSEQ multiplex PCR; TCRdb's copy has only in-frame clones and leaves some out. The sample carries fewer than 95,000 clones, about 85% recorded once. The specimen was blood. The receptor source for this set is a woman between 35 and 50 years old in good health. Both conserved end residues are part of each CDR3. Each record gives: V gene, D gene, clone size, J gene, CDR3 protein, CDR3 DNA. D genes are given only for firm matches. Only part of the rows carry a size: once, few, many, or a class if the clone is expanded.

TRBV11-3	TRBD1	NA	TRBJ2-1	CASSSQGARRNEQFF	TGTGCCAGCAGCTCACAGGGGGCTCGTAGGAATGAGCAGTTCTTC
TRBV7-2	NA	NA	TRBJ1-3	CASSPAEVRSGNTIYF	TGTGCCAGCAGCCCCGCGGAAGTGCGCTCTGGAAACACCATATATTTT
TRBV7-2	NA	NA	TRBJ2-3	CASSLDLDTQYF	TGTGCCAGCAGCTTAGACCTGGATACGCAGTATTTT
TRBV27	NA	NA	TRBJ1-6	CASSLWYPGGGRDNSPLHF	TGTGCCAGCAGTTTATGGTACCCCGGTGGAGGAAGGGATAATTCACCCCTCCACTTT
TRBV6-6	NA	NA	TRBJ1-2	CASSYSYGYTF	TGTGCCAGCAGTTACTCCTATGGCTACACCTTC
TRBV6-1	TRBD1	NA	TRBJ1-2	CASSESRRGREGYGYTF	TGTGCCAGCAGTGAATCTAGGAGGGGGCGAGAGGGCTATGGCTACACCTTC
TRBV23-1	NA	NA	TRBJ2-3	CASSQSGVGADTQYF	TGCGCCAGCAGTCAATCGGGGGTTGGGGCAGATACGCAGTATTTT
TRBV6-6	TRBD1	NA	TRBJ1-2	CASREGAGGYYGYTF	TGTGCCAGCAGAGAAGGGGCAGGGGGCTATTATGGCTACACCTTC
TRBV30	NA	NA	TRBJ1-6	CAWSDNSPLHF	TGTGCCTGGAGCGATAATTCACCCCTCCACTTT
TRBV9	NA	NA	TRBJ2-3	CASSRTRLDTDTQYF	TGTGCCAGCAGCCGCACTAGGCTGGACACAGATACGCAGTATTTT
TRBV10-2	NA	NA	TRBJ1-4	CASSEGAISNEKLFF	TGCGCCAGCAGTGAGGGGGCCATAAGTAATGAAAAACTGTTTTTT
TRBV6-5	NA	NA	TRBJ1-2	CASLKRGMDYGYTF	TGTGCCAGTCTCAAGCGGGGTATGGACTATGGCTACACCTTC
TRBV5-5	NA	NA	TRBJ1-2	CASSLAGGYGYTF	TGTGCCAGCAGCTTGGCCGGGGGCTATGGCTACACCTTC
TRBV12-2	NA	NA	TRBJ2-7	CASRLASRGGQTADEQYF	TGTGCAAGTCGCTTAGCCAGTAGGGGGGGTCAAACGGCAGACGAGCAGTACTTC
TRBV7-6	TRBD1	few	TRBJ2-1	CASSSRRTGGNEQFF	TGTGCCAGCAGCTCTCGACGGACAGGGGGGAATGAGCAGTTCTTC
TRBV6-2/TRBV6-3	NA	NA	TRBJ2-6	CASSLGPAPGGANVLTF	TGTGCCAGCAGTTTGGGGCCGGCCCCGGGAGGGGCCAACGTCCTGACTTTC
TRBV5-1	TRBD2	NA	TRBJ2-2	CASSFTSGGAGGELFF	TGCGCCAGCAGCTTTACCAGCGGGGGGGCCGGCGGGGAGCTGTTTTTT
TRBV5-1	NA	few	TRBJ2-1	CASTSGTQSYNEQFF	TGCGCCAGCACCTCAGGGACCCAATCCTACAATGAGCAGTTCTTC
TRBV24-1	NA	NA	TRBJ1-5	CATSDRVNQPQHF	TGTGCCACCAGTGACAGGGTCAATCAGCCCCAGCATTTT
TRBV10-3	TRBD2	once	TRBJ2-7	CAISESIAGEQYF	TGTGCCATCAGTGAGTCGATAGCGGGCGAGCAGTACTTC
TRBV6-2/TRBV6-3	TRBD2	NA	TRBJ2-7	CASSRGGRSEQYF	TGTGCCAGCAGTCGGGGGGGCAGATCCGAGCAGTACTTC
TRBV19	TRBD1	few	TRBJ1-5	CASRDRAGQPQHF	TGTGCCAGTAGGGACAGGGCGGGACAGCCCCAGCATTTT
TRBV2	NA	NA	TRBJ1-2	CASSDAQRSYGYTF	TGTGCCAGCAGTGATGCCCAACGGTCCTATGGCTACACCTTC
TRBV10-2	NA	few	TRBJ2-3	CASSESPIAGTDTQYF	TGCGCCAGCAGTGAGTCGCCCATTGCGGGCACAGATACGCAGTATTTT
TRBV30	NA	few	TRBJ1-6	CAWSVGRGTNSPLHF	TGTGCCTGGAGTGTCGGAAGAGGGACGAATTCACCCCTCCACTTT
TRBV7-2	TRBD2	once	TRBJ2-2	CASSPPGLASTGELFF	TGTGCCAGCAGCCCCCCGGGACTAGCGAGCACCGGGGAGCTGTTTTTT
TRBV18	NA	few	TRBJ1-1	CASSHRTMSPMNTEAFF	TGTGCCAGCTCCCACCGGACAATGAGTCCCATGAACACTGAAGCTTTCTTT
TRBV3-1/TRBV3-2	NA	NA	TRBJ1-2	CASSPRLGANYGYTF	TGTGCCAGCAGCCCCCGTTTGGGCGCAAACTATGGCTACACCTTC
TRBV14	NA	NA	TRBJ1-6	CASSPGQRGTNSPLHF	TGTGCCAGCAGCCCTGGACAACGGGGTACTAATTCACCCCTCCACTTT
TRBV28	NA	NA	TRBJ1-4	CASTPVGGANEKLFF	TGTGCCAGCACCCCGGTAGGGGGGGCTAATGAAAAACTGTTTTTT
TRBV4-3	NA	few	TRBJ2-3	CASSQESGGATDTQYF	TGCGCCAGCAGCCAAGAATCCGGCGGTGCGACAGATACGCAGTATTTT
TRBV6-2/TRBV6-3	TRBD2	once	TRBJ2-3	CASSRDGVAGVLDTQYF	TGTGCCAGCAGTAGGGATGGGGTAGCGGGGGTCCTAGATACGCAGTATTTT
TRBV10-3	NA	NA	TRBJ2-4	CAISPHGGGKNIQYF	TGTGCCATCAGCCCCCATGGGGGCGGCAAAAACATTCAGTACTTC
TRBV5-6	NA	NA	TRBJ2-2	CASSFLLASNTGELFF	TGTGCCAGCAGCTTTCTCCTAGCCTCGAACACCGGGGAGCTGTTTTTT
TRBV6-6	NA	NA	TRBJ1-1	CASSYRLNTEAFF	TGTGCCAGCAGTTACCGGCTGAACACTGAAGCTTTCTTT
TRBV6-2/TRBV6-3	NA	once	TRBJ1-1	CASSELTVRTNTEAFF	TGTGCCAGCAGTGAGTTGACAGTACGAACGAACACTGAAGCTTTCTTT
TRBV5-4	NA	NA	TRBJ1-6	CASSSGDSPLHF	TGTGCCAGCAGCTCCGGTGATTCACCCCTCCACTTT
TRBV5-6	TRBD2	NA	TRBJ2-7	CASSLREAGYEQYF	TGTGCCAGCAGCTTGCGGGAGGCGGGTTACGAGCAGTACTTC
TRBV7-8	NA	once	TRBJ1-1	CASSFLTNTEAFF	TGTGCCAGCAGCTTTCTGACCAACACTGAAGCTTTCTTT
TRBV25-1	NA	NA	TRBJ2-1	CASSEWESYSGNEQFF	TGTGCCAGCAGTGAATGGGAGAGTTACTCGGGCAATGAGCAGTTCTTC